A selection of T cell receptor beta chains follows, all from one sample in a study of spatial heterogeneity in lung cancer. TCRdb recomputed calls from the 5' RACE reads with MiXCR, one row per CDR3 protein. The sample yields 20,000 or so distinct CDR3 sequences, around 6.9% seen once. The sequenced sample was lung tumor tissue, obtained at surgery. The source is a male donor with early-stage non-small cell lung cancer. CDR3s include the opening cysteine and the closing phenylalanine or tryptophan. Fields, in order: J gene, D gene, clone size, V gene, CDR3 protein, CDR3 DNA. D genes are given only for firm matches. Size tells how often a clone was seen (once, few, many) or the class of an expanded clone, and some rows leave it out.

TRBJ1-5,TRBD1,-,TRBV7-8,CASSLFIRDRPRYSNQPQHF,TGTGCCAGCAGCTTATTTATTCGGGACAGACCACGGTATAGCAATCAGCCCCAGCATTTT
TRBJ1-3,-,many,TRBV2,CASSQGGAGNTIYF,TGTGCCAGCAGCCAAGGGGGGGCTGGAAACACCATATATTTT
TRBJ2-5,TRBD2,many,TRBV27,CASSSGGETQYF,TGTGCCAGCAGTTCGGGGGGAGAGACCCAGTACTTC
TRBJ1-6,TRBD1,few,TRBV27,CASSPGRPGTGFGGNSPLHF,TGTGCCAGCAGTCCTGGGCGTCCCGGGACAGGGTTCGGGGGAAATTCACCCCTCCACTTT
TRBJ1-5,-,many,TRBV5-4,CASSLDGGANNQPQHF,TGTGCCAGCAGCTTGGACGGGGGCGCGAACAATCAGCCCCAGCATTTT
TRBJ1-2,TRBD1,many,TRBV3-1,CASSHPRDRGGYGYTF,TGTGCCAGCAGCCATCCTAGGGACAGGGGAGGTTATGGCTACACCTTC
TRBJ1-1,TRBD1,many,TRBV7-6,CASSLGQGDTEAFF,TGTGCCAGCAGCTTGGGACAGGGAGACACTGAAGCTTTCTTT
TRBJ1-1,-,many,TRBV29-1,CSVEGHGGTEAFF,TGCAGCGTTGAAGGGCACGGAGGCACTGAAGCTTTCTTT
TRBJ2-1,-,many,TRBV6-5,CASSTTRGRNEQFF,TGTGCCAGCAGTACAACAAGGGGCAGGAATGAGCAGTTCTTC
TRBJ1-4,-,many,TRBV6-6,CASSYSGRPNEKLFF,TGTGCCAGCAGTTACTCGGGGCGACCTAATGAAAAACTGTTTTTT
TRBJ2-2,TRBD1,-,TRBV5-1,CASSSTRTGNEHFYTGELFF,TGCGCCAGCAGCTCTACCCGGACAGGAAACGAACATTTTTACACCGGGGAGCTGTTTTTT
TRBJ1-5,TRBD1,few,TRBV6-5,CASSYGQAGLPQHF,TGTGCCAGCAGTTACGGACAGGCTGGCTTGCCCCAGCATTTT
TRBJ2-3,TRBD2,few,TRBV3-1,CASSHPRTGGDTQYF,TGTGCCAGCAGCCACCCTAGGACGGGGGGAGATACGCAGTATTTT
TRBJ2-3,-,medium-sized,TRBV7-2,CASSLAGPDTQYF,TGTGCCAGCAGCTTGGCTGGGCCAGATACGCAGTATTTT
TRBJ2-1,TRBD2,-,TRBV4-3,CASSQDRLAAGNEQFF,TGCGCCAGCAGCCAAGATCGACTAGCGGCGGGCAATGAGCAGTTCTTC
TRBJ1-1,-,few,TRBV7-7,CASSPTMNTEAFF,TGTGCTAGCAGCCCTACAATGAACACTGAAGCTTTCTTT
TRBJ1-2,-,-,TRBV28,CASSFGGYGYTF,TGTGCCAGCAGTTTTGGGGGCTATGGCTACACCTTC
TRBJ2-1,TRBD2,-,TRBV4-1,CASSLRTSGGYNEQFF,TGCGCCAGCAGCCTTCGGACTAGCGGGGGATACAATGAGCAGTTCTTC
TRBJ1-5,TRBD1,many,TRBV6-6,CASSLDRVYQPQHF,TGTGCCAGCAGTCTGGACAGGGTGTATCAGCCCCAGCATTTT
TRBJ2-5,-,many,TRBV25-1,CASSDLGGAETQYF,TGTGCCAGCAGTGATCTGGGGGGCGCAGAGACCCAGTACTTC
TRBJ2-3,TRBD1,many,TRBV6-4,CASSRDRVSDTQYF,TGTGCCAGCAGCCGGGACAGGGTTTCAGATACGCAGTATTTT
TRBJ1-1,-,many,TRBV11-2,CASSSRGMQNTEAFF,TGTGCCAGCAGCTCCCGGGGCATGCAGAACACTGAAGCTTTCTTT
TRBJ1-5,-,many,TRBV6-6,CATKIDSNQPQHF,TGTGCCACCAAAATTGACAGCAATCAGCCCCAGCATTTT
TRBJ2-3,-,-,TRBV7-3,CASSSSGRLRQGGDTQYF,TGTGCCAGCAGCTCGTCAGGCAGGCTGCGGCAGGGCGGAGATACGCAGTATTTT
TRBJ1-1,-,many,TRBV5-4,CASSLEGGTEAFF,TGTGCCAGCAGCTTGGAGGGAGGTACTGAAGCTTTCTTT
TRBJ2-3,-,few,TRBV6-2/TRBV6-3,CASSSPAGRLTDTQYF,TGTGCCAGCAGTTCTCCAGCGGGCCGACTCACAGATACGCAGTATTTT
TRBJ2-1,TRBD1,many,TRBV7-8,CASSLVGQTSYNEQFF,TGTGCCAGCAGCTTAGTGGGACAGACCTCCTACAATGAGCAGTTCTTC
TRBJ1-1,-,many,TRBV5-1,CASSLDRADTEAFF,TGCGCCAGCAGCTTGGACAGGGCGGACACTGAAGCTTTCTTT
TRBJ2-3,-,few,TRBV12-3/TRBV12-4,CASSLRGDTQYF,TGTGCCAGCAGTCTAAGAGGAGATACGCAGTATTTT
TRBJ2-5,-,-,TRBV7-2,CASSNQETQYF,TGTGCCAGCAGCAACCAAGAGACCCAGTACTTC
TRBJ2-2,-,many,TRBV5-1,CASSSASGHTGELFF,TGCGCCAGCAGCTCCGCGTCAGGGCACACCGGGGAGCTGTTTTTT
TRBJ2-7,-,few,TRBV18,CASSGGQGWSDEQYF,TGTGCCAGCTCTGGCGGCCAGGGTTGGTCGGACGAGCAGTACTTC
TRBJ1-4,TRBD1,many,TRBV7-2,CASSFQGASEKLFF,TGTGCCAGCAGTTTCCAGGGGGCGAGTGAAAAACTGTTTTTT
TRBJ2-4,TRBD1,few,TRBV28,CASSKVRDRDEGIQYF,TGTGCCAGCAGCAAGGTCCGGGACAGGGATGAGGGCATTCAGTACTTC
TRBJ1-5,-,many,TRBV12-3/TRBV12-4,CASSQTTGHNQPQHF,TGTGCCAGCAGCCAAACCACAGGTCACAATCAGCCCCAGCATTTT
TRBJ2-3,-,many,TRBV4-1,CASSPRRGLADTQYF,TGCGCCAGCAGCCCGCGTCGCGGGCTAGCAGATACGCAGTATTTT
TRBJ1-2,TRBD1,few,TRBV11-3,CASSRIVGQGNYGYTF,TGTGCCAGCAGCCGGATTGTAGGACAGGGGAACTATGGCTACACCTTC
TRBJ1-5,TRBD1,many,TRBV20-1,CSARPRTGGKPQHF,TGCAGTGCTAGGCCTAGGACAGGGGGGAAGCCCCAGCATTTT
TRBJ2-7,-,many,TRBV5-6,CASSWVGGTYEQYF,TGTGCCAGCAGCTGGGTCGGCGGGACCTACGAGCAGTACTTC